This is a list of T cell receptor beta chains from one sample in a study of Graves' ophthalmopathy and Graves' hyperthyroidism. TCRdb processed the multiplex PCR reads anew with MiXCR; each CDR3 protein has one entry. The sample has 170,000 or so distinct CDR3 sequences, roughly 37% seen once; the top ten hold under 7%. The sample comprised peripheral blood. All receptors come from a woman aged 40 to 50 with Graves' ophthalmopathy. CDR3s include the opening cysteine and the closing phenylalanine or tryptophan. Clone size, where shown, is once, few, many, or a class for clones that have expanded.

>many|TRBV6-2/TRBV6-3|TRBJ1-5|11
CASNNPGPQHF
>many|TRBV7-2|TRBJ2-7|16
CASSLAASGRLYEQYF
>.|TRBV12-5|TRBJ1-2|12
CASGFSNYGYTF
>many|TRBV20-1|TRBJ1-1|13
CSARGGGKTEAFF
>.|TRBV11-1|TRBJ2-7|16
CASSLFGAGLSYEQYF
>.|TRBV6-2/TRBV6-3|TRBJ2-7|15
CASSSWTSGRPEQYF
>.|TRBV10-3|TRBJ1-5|16
CAISERLGTGDQPQHF
>many|TRBV6-2/TRBV6-3|TRBJ1-2|12
CASSPRGYGYTF
>.|TRBV2|TRBJ1-6|14
CASRGTGSGSPLHF
>.|TRBV12-3/TRBV12-4|TRBJ1-6|14
CASSQGQGWSPLHF
>.|TRBV6-1|TRBJ2-5|14
CASNERWGGETQYF
>many|TRBV4-1|TRBJ1-2|15
CASSQPPQGNYGYTF
>.|TRBV12-3/TRBV12-4|TRBJ1-5|15
CASSLDREGNQPQHF
>many|TRBV10-3|TRBJ2-7|14
CAISGGTGVYEQYF
>many|TRBV6-5|TRBJ2-5|14
CASRPGTASGTQYF
>.|TRBV27|TRBJ1-1|17
CASSYSRDSGVNTEAFF
>many|TRBV29-1|TRBJ2-5|13
CSANRNHQETQYF
>many|TRBV28|TRBJ1-6|15
CATRTGIIWDSPLHF
>many|TRBV29-1|TRBJ2-5|16
CSVAPIEREVHETQYF
>many|TRBV11-2|TRBJ2-4|15
CASSPVPGAKNIQYF
>many|TRBV28|TRBJ1-1|13
CASSLQSRTEAFF
>.|TRBV20-1|TRBJ2-7|13
CSARDQTAYEQYF
>.|TRBV12-3/TRBV12-4|TRBJ1-2|13
CASSYKINYGYTF
>.|TRBV12-3/TRBV12-4|TRBJ2-5|14
CASTEREGRETQYF
>.|TRBV12-3/TRBV12-4|TRBJ1-1|15
CASSWPGQGRTEAFF
>.|TRBV7-2|TRBJ1-1|15
CASSPMTGEWAEAFF
>.|TRBV7-2|TRBJ2-7|15
CASSSSGRALNEQYF
>few|TRBV12-3/TRBV12-4|TRBJ1-1|14
CASTPGLMNTEAFF
>once|TRBV27|TRBJ2-7|20
CASSFSLTEAAGEKSYEQYF
>.|TRBV20-1|TRBJ2-7|13
CSGLAGNSYEQYF
>.|TRBV19|TRBJ1-5|13
CASSIDTRRPQHF
>.|TRBV20-1|TRBJ2-5|13
CSARHNYQETQYF
>many|TRBV6-4|TRBJ1-5|17
CASGGGGKAYSNQPQHF
>.|TRBV12-3/TRBV12-4|TRBJ1-2|14
CASSPTGEGYGYTF
>.|TRBV12-3/TRBV12-4|TRBJ2-2|13
CASRPPGTGELFF
>many|TRBV24-1|TRBJ1-2|13
CATSDSRVYGYTF
>many|TRBV5-1|TRBJ1-3|14
CASRTGLSGNTIYF
>many|TRBV2|TRBJ1-3|14
CASSETERRTTIYF
>many|TRBV6-5|TRBJ2-7|14
CASSTGDKAYEQYF
>.|TRBV20-1|TRBJ1-1|10
CSAPRTEAFF
>.|TRBV24-1|TRBJ2-5|14
CATSDPDRQETQYF
>many|TRBV15|TRBJ2-7|16
CATSITTSGGSYEQYF
>many|TRBV11-2|TRBJ1-5|16
CASSQPGTGGKGTQHF
>few|TRBV28|TRBJ2-7|15
CASSSYQGVAYEQYF
>once|TRBV6-2/TRBV6-3|TRBJ2-7|14
CASSRTYFKYEQYF
>many|TRBV14|TRBJ1-2|16
CASSQDSRAPVYGYTF
>many|TRBV2|TRBJ1-1|15
CASSPNGGVDTEAFF
>.|TRBV4-3|TRBJ2-7|14
CASSQEAAVYEQYF
>many|TRBV6-5|TRBJ1-1|14
CASSRDRGPIKAFF
>few|TRBV15|TRBJ2-5|15
CATSRDRGYQETQYF
>many|TRBV27|TRBJ1-1|14
CASSFSDTNTEAFF
>many|TRBV2|TRBJ2-2|15
CASSGGQGLSGELFF
>many|TRBV6-1|TRBJ2-4|12
CASTWTENIQYF
>.|TRBV24-1|TRBJ2-7|12
CATRDRGGEQYF